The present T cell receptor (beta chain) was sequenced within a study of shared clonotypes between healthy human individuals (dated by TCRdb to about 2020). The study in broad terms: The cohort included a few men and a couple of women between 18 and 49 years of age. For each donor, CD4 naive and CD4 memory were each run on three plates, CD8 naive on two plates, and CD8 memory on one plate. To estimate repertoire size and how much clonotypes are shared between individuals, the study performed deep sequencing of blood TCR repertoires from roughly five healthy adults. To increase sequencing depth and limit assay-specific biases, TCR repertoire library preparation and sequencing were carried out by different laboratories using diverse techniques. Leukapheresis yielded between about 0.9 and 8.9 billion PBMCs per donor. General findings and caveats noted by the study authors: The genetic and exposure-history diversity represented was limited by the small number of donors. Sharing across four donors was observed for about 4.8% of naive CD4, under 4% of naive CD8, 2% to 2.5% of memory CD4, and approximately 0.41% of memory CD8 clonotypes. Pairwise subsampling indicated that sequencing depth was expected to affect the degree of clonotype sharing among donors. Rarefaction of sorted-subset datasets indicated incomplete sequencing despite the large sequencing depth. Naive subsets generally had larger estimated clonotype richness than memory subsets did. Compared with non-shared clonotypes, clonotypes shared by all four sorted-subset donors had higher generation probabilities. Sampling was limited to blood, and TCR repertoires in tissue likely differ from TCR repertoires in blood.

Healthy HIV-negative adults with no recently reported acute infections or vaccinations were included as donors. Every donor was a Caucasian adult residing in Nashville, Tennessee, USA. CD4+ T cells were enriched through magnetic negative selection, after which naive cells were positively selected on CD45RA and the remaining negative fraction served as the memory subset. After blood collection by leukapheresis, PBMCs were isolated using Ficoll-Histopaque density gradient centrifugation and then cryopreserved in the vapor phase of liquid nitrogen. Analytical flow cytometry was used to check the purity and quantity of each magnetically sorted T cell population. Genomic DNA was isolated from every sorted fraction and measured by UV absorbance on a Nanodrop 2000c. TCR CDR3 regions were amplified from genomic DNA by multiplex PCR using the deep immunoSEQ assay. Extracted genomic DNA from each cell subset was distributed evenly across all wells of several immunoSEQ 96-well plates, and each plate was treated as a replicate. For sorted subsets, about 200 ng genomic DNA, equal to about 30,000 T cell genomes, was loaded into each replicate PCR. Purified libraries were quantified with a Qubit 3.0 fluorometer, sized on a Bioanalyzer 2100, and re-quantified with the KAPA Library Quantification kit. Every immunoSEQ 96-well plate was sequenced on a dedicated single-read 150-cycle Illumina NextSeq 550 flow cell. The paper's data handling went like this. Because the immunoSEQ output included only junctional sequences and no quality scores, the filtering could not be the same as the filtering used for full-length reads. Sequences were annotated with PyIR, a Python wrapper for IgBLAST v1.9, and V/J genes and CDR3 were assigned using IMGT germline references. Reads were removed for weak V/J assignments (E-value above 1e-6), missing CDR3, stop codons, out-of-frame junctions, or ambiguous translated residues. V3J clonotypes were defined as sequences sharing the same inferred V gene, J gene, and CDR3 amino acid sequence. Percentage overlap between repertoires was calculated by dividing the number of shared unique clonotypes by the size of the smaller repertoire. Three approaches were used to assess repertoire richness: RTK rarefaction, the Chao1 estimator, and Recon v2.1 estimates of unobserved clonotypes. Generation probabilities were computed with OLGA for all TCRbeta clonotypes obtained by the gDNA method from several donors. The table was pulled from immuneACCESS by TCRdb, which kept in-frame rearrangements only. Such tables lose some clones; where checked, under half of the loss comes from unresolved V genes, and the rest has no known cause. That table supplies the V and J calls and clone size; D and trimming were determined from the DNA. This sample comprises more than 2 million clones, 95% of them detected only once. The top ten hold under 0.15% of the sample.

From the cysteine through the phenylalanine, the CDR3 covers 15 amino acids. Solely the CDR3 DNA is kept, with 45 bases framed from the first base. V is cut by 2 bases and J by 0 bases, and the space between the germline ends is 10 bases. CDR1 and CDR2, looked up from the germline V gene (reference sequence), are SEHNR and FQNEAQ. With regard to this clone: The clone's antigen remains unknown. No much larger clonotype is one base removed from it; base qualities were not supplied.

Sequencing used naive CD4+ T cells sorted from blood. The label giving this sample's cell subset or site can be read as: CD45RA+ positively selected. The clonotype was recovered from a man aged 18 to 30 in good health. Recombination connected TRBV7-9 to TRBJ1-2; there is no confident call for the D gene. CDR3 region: CASSLSTVPNYGYTF. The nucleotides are TGTGCCAGCAGCTTAAGTACAGTCCCTAACTATGGCTACACCTTC.